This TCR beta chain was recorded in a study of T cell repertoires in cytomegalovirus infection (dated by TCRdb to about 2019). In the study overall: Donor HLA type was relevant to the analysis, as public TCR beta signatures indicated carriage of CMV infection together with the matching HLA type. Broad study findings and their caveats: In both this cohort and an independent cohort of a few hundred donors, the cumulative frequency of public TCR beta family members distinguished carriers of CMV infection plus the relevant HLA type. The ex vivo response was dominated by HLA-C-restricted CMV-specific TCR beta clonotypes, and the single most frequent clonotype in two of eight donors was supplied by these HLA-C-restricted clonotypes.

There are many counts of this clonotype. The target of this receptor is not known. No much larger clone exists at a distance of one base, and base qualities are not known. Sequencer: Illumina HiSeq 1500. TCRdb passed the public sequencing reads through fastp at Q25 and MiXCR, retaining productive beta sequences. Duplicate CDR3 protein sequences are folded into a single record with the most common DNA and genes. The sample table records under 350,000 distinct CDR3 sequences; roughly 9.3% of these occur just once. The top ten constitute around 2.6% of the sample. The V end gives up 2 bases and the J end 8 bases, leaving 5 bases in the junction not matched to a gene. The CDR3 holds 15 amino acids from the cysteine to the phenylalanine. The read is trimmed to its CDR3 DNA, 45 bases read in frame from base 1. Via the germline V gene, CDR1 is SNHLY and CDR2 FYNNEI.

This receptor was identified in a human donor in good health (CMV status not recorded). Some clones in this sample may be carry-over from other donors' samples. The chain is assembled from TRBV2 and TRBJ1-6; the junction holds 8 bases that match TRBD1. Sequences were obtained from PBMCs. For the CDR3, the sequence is CASSERDRGYSPLHF. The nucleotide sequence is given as TGTGCCAGCAGTGAACGAGACAGGGGTTATTCACCCCTCCACTTT. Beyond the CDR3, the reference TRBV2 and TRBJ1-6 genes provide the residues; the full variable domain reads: EPEVTQTPSHQVTQMGQEVILRCVPISNHLYFYWYRQILGQKVEFLVSFYNNEISEKSEIFDDQFSVERPDGSNFTLKIRSTKLEDSAMYFCASSERDRGYSPLHFGNGTRLTVT.